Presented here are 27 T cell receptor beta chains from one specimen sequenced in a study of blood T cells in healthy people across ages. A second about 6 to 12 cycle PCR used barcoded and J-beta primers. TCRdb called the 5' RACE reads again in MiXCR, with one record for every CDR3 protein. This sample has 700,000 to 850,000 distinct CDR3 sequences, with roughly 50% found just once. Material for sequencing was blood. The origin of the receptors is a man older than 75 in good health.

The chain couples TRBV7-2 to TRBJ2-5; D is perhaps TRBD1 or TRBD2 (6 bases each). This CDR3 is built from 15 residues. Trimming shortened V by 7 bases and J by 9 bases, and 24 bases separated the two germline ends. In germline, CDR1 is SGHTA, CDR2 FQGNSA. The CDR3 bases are TGTGCCAGCACCCAGGGGCGGGGATACCCAATGGCCCAGTACTTC. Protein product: CASTQGRGYPMAQYF.

The CDR3 sequence is CASSDTGTGQRYAYF. CDR3 in DNA: TGTGCCAGCAGCGATACCGGGACAGGACAAAGATACGCGTATTTT. The chain carries TRBV11-2 and TRBJ2-3; 8 nucleotides match TRBD1. The CDR3 loop spans 15 amino acids. CDR1 SGHAT and CDR2 FQNNGV come from the germline V gene. The ends lost 5 bases at V and 14 bases at J; junction bases unmatched: 18.

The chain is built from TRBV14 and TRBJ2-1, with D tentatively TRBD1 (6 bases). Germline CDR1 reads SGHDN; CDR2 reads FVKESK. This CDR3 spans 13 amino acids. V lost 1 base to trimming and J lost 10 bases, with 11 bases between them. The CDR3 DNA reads TGTGCCAGCAGCCAAGTGAATGGGGGCGAGCAGTTCTTC. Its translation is CASSQVNGGEQFF.

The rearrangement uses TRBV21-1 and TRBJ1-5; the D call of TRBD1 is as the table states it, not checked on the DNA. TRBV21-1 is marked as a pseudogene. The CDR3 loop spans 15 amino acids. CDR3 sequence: CASREDRYSNQPQHF. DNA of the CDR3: TGTGCCAGCAGGGAGGACAGATATAGCAATCAGCCCCAGCATTTT.

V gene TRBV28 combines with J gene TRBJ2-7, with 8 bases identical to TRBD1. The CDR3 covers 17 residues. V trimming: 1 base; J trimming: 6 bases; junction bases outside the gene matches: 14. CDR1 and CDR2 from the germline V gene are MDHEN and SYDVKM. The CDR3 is CASSLLGLDRELLEQYF. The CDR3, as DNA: TGTGCCAGCAGTTTATTAGGGCTGGACAGGGAACTCCTCGAGCAGTACTTC.

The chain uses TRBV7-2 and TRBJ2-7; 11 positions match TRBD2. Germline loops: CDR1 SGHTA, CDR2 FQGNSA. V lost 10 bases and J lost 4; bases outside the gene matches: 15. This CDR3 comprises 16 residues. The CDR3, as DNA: TGTGCCAACAGTCATACTAGCGGGAGAGGGGGGTACGAGCAGTACTTC. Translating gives CANSHTSGRGGYEQYF.

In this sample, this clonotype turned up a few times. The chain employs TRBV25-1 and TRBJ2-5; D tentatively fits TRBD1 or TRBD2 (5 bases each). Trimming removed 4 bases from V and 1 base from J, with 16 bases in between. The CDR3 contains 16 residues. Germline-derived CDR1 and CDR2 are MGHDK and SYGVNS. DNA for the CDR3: TGTGCCAGCAGTGGGCTCCGGGGCGCGGGCCAAGAGACCCAGTACTTC. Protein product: CASSGLRGAGQETQYF.

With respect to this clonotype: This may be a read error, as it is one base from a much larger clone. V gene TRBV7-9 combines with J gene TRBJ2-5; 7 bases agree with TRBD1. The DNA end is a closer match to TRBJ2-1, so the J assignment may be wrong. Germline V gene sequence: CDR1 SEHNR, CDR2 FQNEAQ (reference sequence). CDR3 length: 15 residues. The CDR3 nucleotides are TGTGCCAGCAGCCCCGGGACAGTCTCCCAAGAGACCCAGTTCTTC. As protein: CASSPGTVSQETQFF.

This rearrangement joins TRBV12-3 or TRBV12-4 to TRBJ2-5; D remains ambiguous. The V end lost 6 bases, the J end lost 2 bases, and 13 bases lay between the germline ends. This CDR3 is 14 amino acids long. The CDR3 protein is CASSQTLNQETQYF. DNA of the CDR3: TGTGCCAGCAGCCAGACACTAAATCAAGAGACCCAGTACTTC.

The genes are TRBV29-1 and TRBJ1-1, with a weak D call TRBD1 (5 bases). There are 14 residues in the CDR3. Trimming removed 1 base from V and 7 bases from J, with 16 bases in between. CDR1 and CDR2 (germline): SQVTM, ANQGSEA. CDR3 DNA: TGCAGCGTTGAAGCCCAAAACGGGGGAGGTGAAGCTTTCTTT. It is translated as CSVEAQNGGGEAFF. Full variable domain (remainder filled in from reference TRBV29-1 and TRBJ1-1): SAVISQKPSRDICQRGTSLTIQCQVDSQVTMMFWYRQQPGQSLTLIATANQGSEATYESGFVIDKFPISRPNLTFSTLTVSNMSPEDSSIYLCSVEAQNGGGEAFFGQGTRLTVV.

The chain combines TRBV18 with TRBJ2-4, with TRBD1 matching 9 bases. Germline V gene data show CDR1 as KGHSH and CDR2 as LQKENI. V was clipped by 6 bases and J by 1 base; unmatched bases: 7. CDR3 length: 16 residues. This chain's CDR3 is CASSGTGGAAKNIQYF. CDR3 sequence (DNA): TGTGCCAGCTCGGGTACAGGGGGCGCGGCCAAAAACATTCAGTACTTC.

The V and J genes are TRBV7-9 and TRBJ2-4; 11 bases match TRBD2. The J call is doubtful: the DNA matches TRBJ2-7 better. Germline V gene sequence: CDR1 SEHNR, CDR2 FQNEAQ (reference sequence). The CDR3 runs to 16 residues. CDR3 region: CASSPLRGLADHEQYF. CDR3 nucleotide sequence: TGTGCCAGCAGCCCCTTAAGGGGACTAGCGGACCACGAGCAGTACTTC.

The CDR3 coding sequence is TGTGCCAGCAGTACGACAGGGGGTGGCTACACCTTC. It yields the protein CASSTTGGGYTF. J is TRBJ1-2 and V is TRBV6-6; 9 bases fit TRBD1. Germline V gene sequence: CDR1 MNHNY, CDR2 SVGAGI (reference sequence). The CDR3 length is 12 residues. J lost 7 bases, V lost 5 bases, and 2 bases had no gene match.

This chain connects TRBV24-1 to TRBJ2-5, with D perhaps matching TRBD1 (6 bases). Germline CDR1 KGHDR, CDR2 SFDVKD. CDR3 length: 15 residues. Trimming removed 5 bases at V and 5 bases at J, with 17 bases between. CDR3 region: CATSGTDAPRETQYF. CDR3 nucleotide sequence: TGTGCCACCAGTGGGACAGATGCTCCGCGGGAGACCCAGTACTTC.

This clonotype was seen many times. This chain's CDR3 is CASARGLAGANVLTF. The CDR3, as DNA: TGTGCCAGCGCCCGGGGTTTGGCTGGGGCCAACGTCCTGACTTTC. The V and J genes are TRBV3-1 and TRBJ2-6; tentative D call: TRBD2 (5 bases). The length of the CDR3 is 15 residues. The germline V gene has CDR1 LGHDT and CDR2 YNNKEL (reference sequence). The V end was cut by 8 bases, the J end by 2 bases, with 13 bases between.

CDR3 loop: CASSSRGTNYGYTF. The DNA of the CDR3 is TGTGCCAGCAGCTCGAGGGGGACTAACTATGGCTACACCTTC. The gene calls are TRBV7-9 and TRBJ1-2; maybe TRBD1 (6 bases). CDR1 SEHNR and CDR2 FQNEAQ come from the germline V gene (reference sequence). The CDR3 sequence is 14 residues long. Trimming removed 4 bases from V and 0 bases from J, with 9 bases in between.

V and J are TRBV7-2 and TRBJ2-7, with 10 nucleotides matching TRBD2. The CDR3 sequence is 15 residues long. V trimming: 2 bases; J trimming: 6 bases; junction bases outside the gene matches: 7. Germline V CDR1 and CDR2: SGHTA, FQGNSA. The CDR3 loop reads CASSLMASGSFEQYF. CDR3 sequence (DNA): TGTGCCAGCAGCTTAATGGCTAGCGGGAGTTTCGAGCAGTACTTC.

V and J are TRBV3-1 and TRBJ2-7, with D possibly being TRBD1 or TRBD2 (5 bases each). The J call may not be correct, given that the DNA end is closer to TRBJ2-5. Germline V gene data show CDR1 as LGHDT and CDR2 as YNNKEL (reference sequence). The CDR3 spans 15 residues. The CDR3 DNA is TGTGCCAGCAGCCTTGACGGGACCCTAACAGAGACCCAGTACTTC. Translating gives CASSLDGTLTETQYF.

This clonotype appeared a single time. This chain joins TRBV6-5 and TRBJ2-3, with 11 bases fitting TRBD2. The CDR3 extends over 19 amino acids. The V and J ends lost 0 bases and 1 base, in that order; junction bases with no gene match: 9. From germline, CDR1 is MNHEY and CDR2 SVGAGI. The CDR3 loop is CASSYSGLAGGRGTDTQYF. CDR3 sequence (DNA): TGTGCCAGCAGTTACTCGGGGCTAGCGGGAGGACGGGGCACAGATACGCAGTATTTT.

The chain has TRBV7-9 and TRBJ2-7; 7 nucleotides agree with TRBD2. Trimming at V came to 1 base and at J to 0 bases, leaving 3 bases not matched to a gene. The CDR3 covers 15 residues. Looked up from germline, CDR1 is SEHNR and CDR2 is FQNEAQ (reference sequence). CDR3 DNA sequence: TGTGCCAGCAGCTTAGAGCGGGGCAACTCCTACGAGCAGTACTTC. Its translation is CASSLERGNSYEQYF. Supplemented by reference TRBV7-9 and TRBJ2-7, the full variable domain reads DTGVSQNPRHKITKRGQNVTFRCDPISEHNRLYWYRQTLGQGPEFLTYFQNEAQLEKSRLLSDRFSAERPKGSFSTLEIQRTEQGDSAMYLCASSLERGNSYEQYFGPGTRLTVT.

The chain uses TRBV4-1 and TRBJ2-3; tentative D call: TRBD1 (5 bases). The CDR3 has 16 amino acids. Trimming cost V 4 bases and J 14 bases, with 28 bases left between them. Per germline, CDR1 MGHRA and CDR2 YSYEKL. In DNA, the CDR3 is TGCGCCAGCAGCCCCCTGGGGCGAGGCGGCTTCAGAGACGCGTATTTT. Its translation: CASSPLGRGGFRDAYF.

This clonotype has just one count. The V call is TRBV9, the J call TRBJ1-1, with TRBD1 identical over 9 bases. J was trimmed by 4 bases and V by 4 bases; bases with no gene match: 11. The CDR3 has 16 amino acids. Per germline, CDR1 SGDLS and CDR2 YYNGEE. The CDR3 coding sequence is TGTGCCAGCAGCTCTTCCGGGACAGGGATAGTCACTGAAGCTTTCTTT. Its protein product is CASSSSGTGIVTEAFF.

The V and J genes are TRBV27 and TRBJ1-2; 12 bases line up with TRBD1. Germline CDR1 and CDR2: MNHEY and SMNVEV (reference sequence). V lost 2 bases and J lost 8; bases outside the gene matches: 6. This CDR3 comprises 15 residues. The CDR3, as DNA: TGTGCCAGCAGTTTAGACGGGGGACAGGGGGCCGGCTACACCTTC. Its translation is CASSLDGGQGAGYTF.

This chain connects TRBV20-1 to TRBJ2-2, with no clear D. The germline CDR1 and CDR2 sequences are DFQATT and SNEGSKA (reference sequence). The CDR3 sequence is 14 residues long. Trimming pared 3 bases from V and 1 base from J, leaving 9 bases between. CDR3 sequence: CSARSHGNTGELFF. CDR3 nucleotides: TGCAGTGCTAGGTCCCACGGGAACACCGGGGAGCTGTTTTTT.

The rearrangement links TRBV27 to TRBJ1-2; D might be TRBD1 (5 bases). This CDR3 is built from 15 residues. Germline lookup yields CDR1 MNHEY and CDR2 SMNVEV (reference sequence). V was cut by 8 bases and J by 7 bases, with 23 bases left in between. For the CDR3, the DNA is TGTGCCAGCCGTCTCTTCGGGGACCCGACTAGTGGCTACACCTTC. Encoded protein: CASRLFGDPTSGYTF.

CDR3 DNA: TGTGCCAGCAGCGTACCCAGGGCTACGCAGTATTTT. It specifies CASSVPRATQYF. The gene calls are TRBV9 and TRBJ2-3, with a weak D call TRBD1 (5 bases). Between the trimmed V and J ends, which lost 1 base and 8 bases, there was a span of 8 bases. The CDR3 totals 12 residues. Per the germline V gene, CDR1 is SGDLS and CDR2 is YYNGEE.

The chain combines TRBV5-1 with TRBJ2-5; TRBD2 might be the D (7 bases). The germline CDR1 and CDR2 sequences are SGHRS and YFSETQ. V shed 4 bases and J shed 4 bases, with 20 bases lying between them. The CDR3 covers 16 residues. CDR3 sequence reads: CASSPGGTGAVETQYF. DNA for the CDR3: TGCGCCAGCAGCCCCGGGGGGACGGGGGCTGTAGAGACCCAGTACTTC.